This T cell receptor beta chain emerged from a study of T cells in Graves' hyperthyroidism and ophthalmopathy. The study's findings and limits: Blood also carried most thyroid clonotypes expanded above 0.001. Prediction of ophthalmopathy progression came a median roughly 7.1 months pre-onset.

Note on this clonotype: Its cognate antigen is unknown.

With V trimmed by 5 bases and J by 8 bases, 8 bases remained unmatched. CDR3 length equals 15 residues. Patients showing uncontrolled infection, other autoimmune disease, pregnancy or lactation were ineligible. Together with thyroid ultrasound, orbital computed tomography, serum thyroxine and TRAb, clinical symptoms were used for diagnoses. The investigators amplified TCR beta CDR3 regions from RNA transcripts. Using the HTBI primer set, a first-round RT-PCR was run on the TCR CDR3. TCRdb reprocessed the multiplex PCR reads via MiXCR and lists one record per CDR3 protein. The sample lists approximately 560,000 distinct CDR3 sequences; about half were seen once.

The gene calls are TRBV12-3 or TRBV12-4 and TRBJ1-4; 10 nucleotides line up with TRBD1. The sample comprised peripheral blood or thyroid tissue (not recorded which). The sequence was collected from a woman aged 18-29 years with Graves' hyperthyroidism. The CDR3 here is CASSQLRDRGEKLFF. DNA for the CDR3: TGTGCCAGCAGTCAACTCCGGGACAGGGGCGAAAAACTGTTTTTT.